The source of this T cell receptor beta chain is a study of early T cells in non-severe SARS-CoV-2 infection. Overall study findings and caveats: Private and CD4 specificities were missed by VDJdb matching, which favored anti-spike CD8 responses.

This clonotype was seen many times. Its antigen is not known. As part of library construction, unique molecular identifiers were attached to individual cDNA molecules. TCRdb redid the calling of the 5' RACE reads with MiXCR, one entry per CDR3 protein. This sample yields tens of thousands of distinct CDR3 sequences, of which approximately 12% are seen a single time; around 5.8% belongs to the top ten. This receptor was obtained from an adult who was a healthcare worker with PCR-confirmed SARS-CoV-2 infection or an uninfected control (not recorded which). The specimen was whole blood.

The CDR3 sequence: CSARGTGNQPQHF. The CDR3 DNA is TGCAGTGCTAGGGGGACAGGGAATCAGCCCCAGCATTTT. The rearrangement links TRBV20-1 to TRBJ1-5, with TRBD1 matching 9 bases. This CDR3 is built from 13 residues. From germline, CDR1 is DFQATT and CDR2 SNEGSKA (reference sequence). V lost 3 bases to trimming and J lost 4 bases; unmatched junction nucleotides: 1.